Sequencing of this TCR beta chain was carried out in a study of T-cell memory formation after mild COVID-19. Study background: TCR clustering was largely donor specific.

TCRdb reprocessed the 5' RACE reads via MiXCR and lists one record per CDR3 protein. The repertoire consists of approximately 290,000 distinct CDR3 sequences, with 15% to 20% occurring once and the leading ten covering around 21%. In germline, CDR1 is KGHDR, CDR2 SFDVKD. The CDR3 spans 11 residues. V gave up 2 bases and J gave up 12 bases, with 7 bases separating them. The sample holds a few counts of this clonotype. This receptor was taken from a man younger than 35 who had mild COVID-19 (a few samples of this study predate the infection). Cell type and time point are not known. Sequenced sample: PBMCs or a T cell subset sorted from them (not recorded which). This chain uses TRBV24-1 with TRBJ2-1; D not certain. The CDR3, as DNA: TGTGCCACCAGTGATTCTGACTTGCAGTTCTTC. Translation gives CATSDSDLQFF.